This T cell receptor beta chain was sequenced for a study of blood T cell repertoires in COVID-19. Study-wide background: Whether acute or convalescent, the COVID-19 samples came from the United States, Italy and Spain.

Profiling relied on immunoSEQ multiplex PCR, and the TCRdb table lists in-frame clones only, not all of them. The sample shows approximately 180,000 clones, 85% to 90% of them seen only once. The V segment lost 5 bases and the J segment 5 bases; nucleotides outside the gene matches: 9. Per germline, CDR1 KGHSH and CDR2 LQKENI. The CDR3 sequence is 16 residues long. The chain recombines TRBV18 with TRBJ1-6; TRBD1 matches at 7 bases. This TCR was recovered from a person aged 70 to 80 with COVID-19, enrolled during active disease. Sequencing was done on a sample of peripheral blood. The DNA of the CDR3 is TGTGCCAGCTCAATATACCGGGACAGAAATAATTCACCCCTCCACTTT. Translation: CASSIYRDRNNSPLHF.